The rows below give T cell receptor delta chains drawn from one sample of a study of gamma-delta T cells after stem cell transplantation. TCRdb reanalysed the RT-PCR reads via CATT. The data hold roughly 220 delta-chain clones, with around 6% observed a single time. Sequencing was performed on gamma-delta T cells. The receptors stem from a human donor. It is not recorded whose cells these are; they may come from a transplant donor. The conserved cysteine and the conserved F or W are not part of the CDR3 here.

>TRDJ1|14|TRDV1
ALGLTNRDTGLARI
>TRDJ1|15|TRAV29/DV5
AARRPSRPLLTDKLI
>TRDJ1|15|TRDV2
ACERLGDTRYTDKLI
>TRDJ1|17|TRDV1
ALGELAGWGIPYTDKLI
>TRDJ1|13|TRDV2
ACDLLGDTPDKLI
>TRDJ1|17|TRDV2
ACDTASTGGTLYTDKLI
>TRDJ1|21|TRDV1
ALGTRAFRPPLGATMRSDKLI
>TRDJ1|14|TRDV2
ACDTVLGRATDKLI
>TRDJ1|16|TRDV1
ALGELAPVGSGGGKLI
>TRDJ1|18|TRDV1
ALGGASYAWWGILPDKLI
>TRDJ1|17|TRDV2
ACDTASTGGTLYTEKLI
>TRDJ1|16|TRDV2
ACDGIRLGDTDTDKLI
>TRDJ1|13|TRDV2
ACDTLLSGTDKLI
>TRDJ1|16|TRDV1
ALGILETGGSYTDKLI
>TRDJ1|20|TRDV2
ACDTVTPSTGGPPRYTDKLI
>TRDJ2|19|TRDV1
ALGDLPYDWGIPALTAQLF
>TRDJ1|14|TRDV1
SGELPRHHLTDKLI
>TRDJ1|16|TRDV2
ACDPVLGDTGYTDKLI
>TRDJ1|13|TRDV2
ACDSWGYNQSRLI
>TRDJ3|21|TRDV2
ACDTIPVLGGLPDSWDTRQMF
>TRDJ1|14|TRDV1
ALGLTNRDTGLALI
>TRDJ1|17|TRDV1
ALGEPFFTTPYGVDKLI